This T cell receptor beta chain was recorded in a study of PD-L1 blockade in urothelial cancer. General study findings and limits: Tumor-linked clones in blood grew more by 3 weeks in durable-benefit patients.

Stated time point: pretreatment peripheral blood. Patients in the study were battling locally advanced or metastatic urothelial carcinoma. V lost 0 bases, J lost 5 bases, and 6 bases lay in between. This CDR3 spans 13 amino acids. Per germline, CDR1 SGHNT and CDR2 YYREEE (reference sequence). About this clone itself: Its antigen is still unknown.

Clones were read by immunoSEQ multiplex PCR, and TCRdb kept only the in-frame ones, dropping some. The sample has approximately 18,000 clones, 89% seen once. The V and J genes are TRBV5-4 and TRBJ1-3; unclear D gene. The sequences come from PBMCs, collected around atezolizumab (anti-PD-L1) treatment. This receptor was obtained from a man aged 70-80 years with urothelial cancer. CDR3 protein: CASSLAGRNTIYF. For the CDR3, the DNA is TGTGCCAGCAGCTTGGCGGGGAGAAACACCATATATTTT.